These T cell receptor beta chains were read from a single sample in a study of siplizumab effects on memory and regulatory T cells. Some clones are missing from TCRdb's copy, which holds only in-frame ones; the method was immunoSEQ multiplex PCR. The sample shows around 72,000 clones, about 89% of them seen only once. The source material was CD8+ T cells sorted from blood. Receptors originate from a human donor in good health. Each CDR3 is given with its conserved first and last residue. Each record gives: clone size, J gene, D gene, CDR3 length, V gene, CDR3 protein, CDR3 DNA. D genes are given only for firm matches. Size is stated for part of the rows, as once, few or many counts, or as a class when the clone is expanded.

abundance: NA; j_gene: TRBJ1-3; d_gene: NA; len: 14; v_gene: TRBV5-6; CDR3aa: CASSLGIAGNTIYF; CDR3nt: TGTGCCAGCAGCTTGGGGATAGCTGGAAACACCATATATTTT
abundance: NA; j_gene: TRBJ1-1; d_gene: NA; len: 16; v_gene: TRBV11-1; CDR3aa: CASSLAPVDMNTEAFF; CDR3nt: TGTGCCAGCAGCCTGGCCCCGGTCGACATGAACACTGAAGCTTTCTTT
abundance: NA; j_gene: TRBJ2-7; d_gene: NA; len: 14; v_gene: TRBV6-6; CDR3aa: CASSYGSGVDEQYF; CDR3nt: TGTGCCAGCAGTTACGGGTCAGGGGTGGACGAGCAGTACTTC
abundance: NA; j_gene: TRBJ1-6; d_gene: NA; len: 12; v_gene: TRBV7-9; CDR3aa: CASSPLLPPLHF; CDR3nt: TGTGCCAGCAGCCCACTTCTGCCGCCCCTCCACTTT
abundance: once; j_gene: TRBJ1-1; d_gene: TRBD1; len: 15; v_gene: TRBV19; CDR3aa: CASSPTGGWDTEAFF; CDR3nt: TGTGCCAGTAGTCCCACAGGGGGGTGGGACACTGAAGCTTTCTTT
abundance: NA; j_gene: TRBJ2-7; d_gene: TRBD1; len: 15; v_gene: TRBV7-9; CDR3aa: CASSGPGQSSYEQYF; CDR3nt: TGTGCCAGCAGCGGACCGGGACAGAGCTCCTACGAGCAGTACTTC
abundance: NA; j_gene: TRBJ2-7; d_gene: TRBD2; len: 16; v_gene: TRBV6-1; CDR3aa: CASSERAGVLYYEQYF; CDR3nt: TGTGCCAGCAGTGAAAGAGCGGGAGTTTTATACTACGAGCAGTACTTC
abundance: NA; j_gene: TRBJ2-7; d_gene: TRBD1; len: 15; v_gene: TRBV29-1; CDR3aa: CSVESRDRGVYEQYF; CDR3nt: TGCAGCGTTGAATCCCGGGACAGGGGTGTTTACGAGCAGTACTTC
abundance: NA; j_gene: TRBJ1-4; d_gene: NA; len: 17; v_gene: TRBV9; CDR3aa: CASSVEGGSATNEKLFF; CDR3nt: TGTGCCAGCAGCGTAGAGGGGGGGTCGGCAACTAATGAAAAACTGTTTTTT
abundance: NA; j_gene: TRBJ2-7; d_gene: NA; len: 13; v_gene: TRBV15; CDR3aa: CATSRDHIYEQYF; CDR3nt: TGTGCCACCAGCAGGGACCATATCTACGAGCAGTACTTC
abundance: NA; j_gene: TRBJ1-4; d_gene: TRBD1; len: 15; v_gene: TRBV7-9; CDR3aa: CASGERRTGEEKLFF; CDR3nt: TGTGCCAGCGGGGAAAGAAGGACAGGGGAAGAAAAACTGTTTTTT
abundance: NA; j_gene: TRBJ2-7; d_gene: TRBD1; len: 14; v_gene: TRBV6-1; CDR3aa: CASSEVGTGYEQYF; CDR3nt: TGTGCCAGCAGTGAAGTTGGGACAGGCTACGAGCAGTACTTC
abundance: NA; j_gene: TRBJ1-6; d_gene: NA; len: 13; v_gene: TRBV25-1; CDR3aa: CASSIGYNSPLHF; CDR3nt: TGTGCCAGCAGTATTGGTTATAATTCACCCCTCCACTTT
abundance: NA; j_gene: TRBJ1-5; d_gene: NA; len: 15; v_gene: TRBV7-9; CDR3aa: CASSLAGQGSSAQHF; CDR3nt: TGTGCCAGCAGCTTAGCGGGGCAGGGGTCCTCGGCCCAGCATTTT
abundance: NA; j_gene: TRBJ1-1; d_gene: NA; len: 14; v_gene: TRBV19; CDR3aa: CASSIESRNTEAFF; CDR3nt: TGTGCCAGTAGTATAGAGTCCCGGAACACTGAAGCTTTCTTT
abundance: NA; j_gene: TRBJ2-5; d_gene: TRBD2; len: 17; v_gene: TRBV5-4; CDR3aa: CASSFRASGSPQETQYF; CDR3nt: TGTGCCAGCAGCTTTAGGGCTAGCGGGAGCCCACAAGAGACCCAGTACTTC
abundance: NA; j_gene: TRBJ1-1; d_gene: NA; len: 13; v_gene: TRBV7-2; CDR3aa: CASSLTWNTEAFF; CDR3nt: TGTGCCAGCAGCTTAACTTGGAACACTGAAGCTTTCTTT
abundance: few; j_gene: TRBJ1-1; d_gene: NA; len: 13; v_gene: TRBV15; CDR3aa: CATSRDRGDPAFF; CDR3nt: TGTGCCACCAGCAGAGATAGAGGGGATCCGGCTTTCTTT
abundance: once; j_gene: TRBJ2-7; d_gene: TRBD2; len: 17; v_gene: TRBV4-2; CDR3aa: CASSQRDGRTSGSEQYF; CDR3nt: TGTGCCAGCAGCCAACGGGACGGCAGGACTAGCGGGAGCGAGCAGTACTTC
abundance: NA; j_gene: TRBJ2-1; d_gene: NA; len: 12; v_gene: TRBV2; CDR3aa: CASSDGLDEQFF; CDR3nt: TGTGCCAGCAGCGACGGACTCGATGAGCAGTTCTTC
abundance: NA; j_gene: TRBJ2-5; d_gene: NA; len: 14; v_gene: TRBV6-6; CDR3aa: CASSYSGIQETQYF; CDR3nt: TGTGCCAGCAGTTACTCGGGAATCCAAGAGACCCAGTACTTC
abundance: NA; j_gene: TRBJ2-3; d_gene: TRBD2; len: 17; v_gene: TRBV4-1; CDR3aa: CASSLASGLAVTDTQYF; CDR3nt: TGCGCCAGCAGCCTCGCCTCGGGACTAGCGGTCACAGATACGCAGTATTTT
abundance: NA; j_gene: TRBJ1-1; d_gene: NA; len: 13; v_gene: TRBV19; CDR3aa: CASRMGGNTEAFF; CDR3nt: TGTGCCAGTAGAATGGGAGGGAACACTGAAGCTTTCTTT
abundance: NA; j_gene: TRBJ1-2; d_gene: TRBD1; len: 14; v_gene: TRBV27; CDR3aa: CATQPTGFNYGYTF; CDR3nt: TGTGCCACCCAACCGACAGGGTTTAACTATGGCTACACCTTC
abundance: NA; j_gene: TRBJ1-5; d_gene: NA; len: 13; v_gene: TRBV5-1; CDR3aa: CASSLEGVQPQHF; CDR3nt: TGCGCCAGCAGCTTGGAGGGGGTTCAGCCCCAGCATTTT
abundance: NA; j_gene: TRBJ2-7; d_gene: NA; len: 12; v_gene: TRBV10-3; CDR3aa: CASNVDSYEQYF; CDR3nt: TGTGCCAGCAACGTGGATTCCTACGAGCAGTACTTC
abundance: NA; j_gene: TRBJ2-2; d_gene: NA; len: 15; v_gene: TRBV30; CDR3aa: CAWSSGAEGTGELFF; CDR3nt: TGTGCCTGGAGTTCAGGGGCCGAAGGCACCGGGGAGCTGTTTTTT
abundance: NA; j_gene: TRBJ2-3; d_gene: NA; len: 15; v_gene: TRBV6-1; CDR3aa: CASSERRVSTDTQYF; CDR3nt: TGTGCCAGCAGTGAAAGGAGGGTTAGCACAGATACGCAGTATTTT
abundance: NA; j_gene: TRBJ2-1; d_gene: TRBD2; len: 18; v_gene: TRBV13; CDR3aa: CASSRRLAGGSSYNEQFF; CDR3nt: TGTGCCAGCAGCCGACGACTAGCGGGGGGGAGCTCCTACAATGAGCAGTTCTTC
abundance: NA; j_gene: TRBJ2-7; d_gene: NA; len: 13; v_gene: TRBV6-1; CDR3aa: CASSEFVRYEQYF; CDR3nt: TGTGCCAGCAGTGAATTTGTTCGGTACGAGCAGTACTTC
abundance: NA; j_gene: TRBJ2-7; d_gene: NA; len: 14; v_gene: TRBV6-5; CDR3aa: CASSYTGPADEQYF; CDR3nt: TGTGCCAGCAGTTACACGGGCCCGGCGGACGAGCAGTACTTC
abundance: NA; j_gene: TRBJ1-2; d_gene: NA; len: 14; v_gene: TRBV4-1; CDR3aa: CASSQSTYNYGYTF; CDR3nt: TGCGCCAGCAGCCAGTCCACTTATAACTATGGCTACACCTTC
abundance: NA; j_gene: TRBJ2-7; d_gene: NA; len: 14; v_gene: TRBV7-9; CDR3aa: CASSSPSTPGEQYF; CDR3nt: TGTGCCAGCAGCTCCCCCTCCACCCCCGGCGAGCAGTACTTC
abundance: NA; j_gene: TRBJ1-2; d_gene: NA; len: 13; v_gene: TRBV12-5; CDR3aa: CASGTSESHGYTF; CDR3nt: TGTGCTAGTGGTACTTCCGAGAGCCATGGCTACACCTTC
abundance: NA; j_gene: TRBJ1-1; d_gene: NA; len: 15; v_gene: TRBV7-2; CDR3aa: CASSLPQGHTTEAFF; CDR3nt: TGTGCCAGCAGCTTGCCCCAGGGGCATACGACTGAAGCTTTCTTT
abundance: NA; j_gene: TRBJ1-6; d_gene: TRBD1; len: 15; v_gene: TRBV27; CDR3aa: CASRLTGFDNSPLHF; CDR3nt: TGTGCCAGCAGGCTGACAGGGTTTGATAATTCACCCCTCCACTTT
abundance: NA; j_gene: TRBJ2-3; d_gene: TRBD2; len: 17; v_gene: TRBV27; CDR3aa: CASSSDPAGVVGDTQYF; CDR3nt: TGTGCCAGCAGTTCGGATCCGGCGGGAGTAGTTGGAGATACGCAGTATTTT
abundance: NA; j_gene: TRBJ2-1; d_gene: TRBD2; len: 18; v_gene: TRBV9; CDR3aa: CASSEEGGTSGTYNEQFF; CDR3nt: TGTGCCAGCAGCGAGGAGGGTGGGACTAGCGGGACATACAATGAGCAGTTCTTC
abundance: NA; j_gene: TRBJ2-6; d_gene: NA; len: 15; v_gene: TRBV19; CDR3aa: CASSIAVRGANVLTF; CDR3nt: TGTGCCAGTAGTATAGCGGTACGCGGGGCCAACGTCCTGACTTTC
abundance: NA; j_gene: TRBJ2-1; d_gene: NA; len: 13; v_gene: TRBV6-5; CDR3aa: CASSYIAANEQFF; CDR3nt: TGTGCCAGCAGTTACATCGCGGCCAATGAGCAGTTCTTC
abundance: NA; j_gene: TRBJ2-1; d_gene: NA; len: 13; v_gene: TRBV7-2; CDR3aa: CASTFPPYNEQFF; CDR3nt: TGTGCCAGCACCTTCCCCCCCTACAATGAGCAGTTCTTC
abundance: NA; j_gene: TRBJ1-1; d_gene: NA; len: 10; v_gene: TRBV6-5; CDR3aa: CASGVGEAFF; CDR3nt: TGTGCCAGTGGGGTGGGTGAAGCTTTCTTT
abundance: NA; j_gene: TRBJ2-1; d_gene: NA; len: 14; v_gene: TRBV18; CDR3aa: CASSPPAGAIEQFF; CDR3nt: TGTGCCAGCTCACCACCGGCAGGGGCCATTGAGCAGTTCTTC
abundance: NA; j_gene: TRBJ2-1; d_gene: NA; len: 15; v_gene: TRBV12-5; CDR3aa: CASAAPMSSYNEQFF; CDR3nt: TGTGCTAGTGCCGCCCCCATGAGCTCCTACAATGAGCAGTTCTTC
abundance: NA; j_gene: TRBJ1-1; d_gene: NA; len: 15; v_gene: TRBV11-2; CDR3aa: CASSPDSLLNTEAFF; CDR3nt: TGTGCCAGCAGCCCGGATAGCCTACTGAACACTGAAGCTTTCTTT
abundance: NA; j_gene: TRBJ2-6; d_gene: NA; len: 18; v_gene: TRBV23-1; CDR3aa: CASSSFHTQQSRANVLTF; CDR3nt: TGCGCCAGCAGTTCCTTCCATACGCAACAAAGTCGGGCCAACGTCCTGACTTTC
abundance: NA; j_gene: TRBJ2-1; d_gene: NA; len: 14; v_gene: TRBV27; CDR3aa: CASSLREFTHEQFF; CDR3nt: TGTGCCAGCAGTTTAAGGGAATTCACTCATGAGCAGTTCTTC